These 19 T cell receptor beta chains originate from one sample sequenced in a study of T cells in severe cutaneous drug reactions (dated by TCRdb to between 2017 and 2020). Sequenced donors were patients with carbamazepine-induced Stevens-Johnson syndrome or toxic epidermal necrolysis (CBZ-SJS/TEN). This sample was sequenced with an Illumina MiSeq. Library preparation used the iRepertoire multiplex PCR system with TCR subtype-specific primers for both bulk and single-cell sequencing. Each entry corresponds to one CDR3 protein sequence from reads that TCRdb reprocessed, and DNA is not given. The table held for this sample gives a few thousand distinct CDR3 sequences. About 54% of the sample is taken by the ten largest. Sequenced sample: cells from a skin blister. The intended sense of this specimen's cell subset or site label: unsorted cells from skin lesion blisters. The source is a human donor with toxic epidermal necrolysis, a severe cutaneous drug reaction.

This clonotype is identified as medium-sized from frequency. The CDR3 loop is CSTIRAPNTEAFF. This sequence joins TRBV29-1 and TRBJ1-1; lacking DNA, the TRBD1 call made by TCRdb goes unchecked. Germline values: CDR1 SQVTM, CDR2 ANQGSEA. This CDR3 is 13 amino acids long.

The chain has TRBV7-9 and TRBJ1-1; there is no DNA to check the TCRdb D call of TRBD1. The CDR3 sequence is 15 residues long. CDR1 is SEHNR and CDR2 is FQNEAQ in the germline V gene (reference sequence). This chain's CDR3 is CASSLSGTGRTEAFF.

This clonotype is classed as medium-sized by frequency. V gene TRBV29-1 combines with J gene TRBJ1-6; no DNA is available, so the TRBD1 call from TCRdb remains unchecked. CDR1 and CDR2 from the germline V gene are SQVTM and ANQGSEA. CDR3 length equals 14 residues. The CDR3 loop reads CSVSTGSWDSPLHF.

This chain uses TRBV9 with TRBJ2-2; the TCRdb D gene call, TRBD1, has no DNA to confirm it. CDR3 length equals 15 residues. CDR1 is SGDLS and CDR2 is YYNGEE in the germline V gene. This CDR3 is CASSVGAGWSGELFF.

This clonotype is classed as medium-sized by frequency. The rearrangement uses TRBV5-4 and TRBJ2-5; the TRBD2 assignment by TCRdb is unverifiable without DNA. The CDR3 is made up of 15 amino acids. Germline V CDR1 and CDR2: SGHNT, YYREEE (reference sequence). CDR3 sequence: CASSSRQGGRETQYF.

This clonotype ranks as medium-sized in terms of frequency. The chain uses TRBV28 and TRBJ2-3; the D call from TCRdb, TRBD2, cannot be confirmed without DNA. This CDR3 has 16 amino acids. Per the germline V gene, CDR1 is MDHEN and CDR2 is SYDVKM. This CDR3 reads CASSPTSGSPVDTQYF.

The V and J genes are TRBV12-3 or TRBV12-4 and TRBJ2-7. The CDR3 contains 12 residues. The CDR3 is CASSLVHYEQYF.

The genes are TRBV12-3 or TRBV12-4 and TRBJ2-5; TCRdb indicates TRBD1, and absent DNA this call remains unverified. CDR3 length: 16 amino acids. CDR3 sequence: CASSLFLPGSGETQYF.

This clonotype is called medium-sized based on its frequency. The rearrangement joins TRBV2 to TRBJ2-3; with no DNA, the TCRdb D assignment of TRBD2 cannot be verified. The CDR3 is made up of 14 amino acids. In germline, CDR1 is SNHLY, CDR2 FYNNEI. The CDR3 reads CASTGLASTDTQYF.

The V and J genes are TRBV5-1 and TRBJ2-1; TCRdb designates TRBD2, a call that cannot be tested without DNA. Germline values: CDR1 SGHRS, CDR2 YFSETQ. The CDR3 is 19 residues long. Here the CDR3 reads CASSLAGTSGKGSYNEQFF.

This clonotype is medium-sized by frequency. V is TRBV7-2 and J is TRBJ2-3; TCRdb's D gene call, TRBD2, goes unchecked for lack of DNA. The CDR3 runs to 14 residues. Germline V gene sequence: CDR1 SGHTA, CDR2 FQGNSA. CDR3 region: CASSLVAGVDTQYF.

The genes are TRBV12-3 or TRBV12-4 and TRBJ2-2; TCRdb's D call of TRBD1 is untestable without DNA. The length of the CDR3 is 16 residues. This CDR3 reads CASSLGHVLTFGELFF.

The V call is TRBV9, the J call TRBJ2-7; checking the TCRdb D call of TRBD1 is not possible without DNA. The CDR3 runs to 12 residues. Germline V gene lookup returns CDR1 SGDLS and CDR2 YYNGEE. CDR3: CASSPWGVEQYF.

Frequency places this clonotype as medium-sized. CDR3: CASSEKGGSTEQFF. The chain combines TRBV2 with TRBJ2-1; with no DNA, the TCRdb D assignment of TRBD1 cannot be verified. Germline V gives CDR1 SNHLY, CDR2 FYNNEI. The CDR3 totals 14 residues.

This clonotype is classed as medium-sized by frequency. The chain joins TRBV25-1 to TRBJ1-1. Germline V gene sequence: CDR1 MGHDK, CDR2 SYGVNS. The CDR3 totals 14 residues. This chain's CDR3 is CASSDGGKDTEAFF. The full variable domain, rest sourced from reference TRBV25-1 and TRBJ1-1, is EADIYQTPRYLVIGTGKKITLECSQTMGHDKMYWYQQDPGMELHLIHYSYGVNSTEKGDLSSESTVSRIRTEHFPLTLESARPSHTSQYLCASSDGGKDTEAFFGQGTRLTVV.

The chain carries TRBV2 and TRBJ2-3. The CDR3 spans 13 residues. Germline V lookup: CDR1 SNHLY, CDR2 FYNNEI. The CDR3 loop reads CASSTDSVDTQYF.

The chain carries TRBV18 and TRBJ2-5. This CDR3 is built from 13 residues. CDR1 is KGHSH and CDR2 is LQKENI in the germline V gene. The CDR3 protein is CASSTGTQETQYF.

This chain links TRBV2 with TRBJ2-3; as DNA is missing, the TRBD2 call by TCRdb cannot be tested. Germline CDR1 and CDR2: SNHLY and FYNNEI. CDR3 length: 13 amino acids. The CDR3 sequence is CASSREYTDTQYF.

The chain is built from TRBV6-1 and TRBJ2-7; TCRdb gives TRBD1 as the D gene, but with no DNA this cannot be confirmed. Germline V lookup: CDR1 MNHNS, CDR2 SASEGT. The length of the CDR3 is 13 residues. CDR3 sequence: CASNRDRIYEQYF.